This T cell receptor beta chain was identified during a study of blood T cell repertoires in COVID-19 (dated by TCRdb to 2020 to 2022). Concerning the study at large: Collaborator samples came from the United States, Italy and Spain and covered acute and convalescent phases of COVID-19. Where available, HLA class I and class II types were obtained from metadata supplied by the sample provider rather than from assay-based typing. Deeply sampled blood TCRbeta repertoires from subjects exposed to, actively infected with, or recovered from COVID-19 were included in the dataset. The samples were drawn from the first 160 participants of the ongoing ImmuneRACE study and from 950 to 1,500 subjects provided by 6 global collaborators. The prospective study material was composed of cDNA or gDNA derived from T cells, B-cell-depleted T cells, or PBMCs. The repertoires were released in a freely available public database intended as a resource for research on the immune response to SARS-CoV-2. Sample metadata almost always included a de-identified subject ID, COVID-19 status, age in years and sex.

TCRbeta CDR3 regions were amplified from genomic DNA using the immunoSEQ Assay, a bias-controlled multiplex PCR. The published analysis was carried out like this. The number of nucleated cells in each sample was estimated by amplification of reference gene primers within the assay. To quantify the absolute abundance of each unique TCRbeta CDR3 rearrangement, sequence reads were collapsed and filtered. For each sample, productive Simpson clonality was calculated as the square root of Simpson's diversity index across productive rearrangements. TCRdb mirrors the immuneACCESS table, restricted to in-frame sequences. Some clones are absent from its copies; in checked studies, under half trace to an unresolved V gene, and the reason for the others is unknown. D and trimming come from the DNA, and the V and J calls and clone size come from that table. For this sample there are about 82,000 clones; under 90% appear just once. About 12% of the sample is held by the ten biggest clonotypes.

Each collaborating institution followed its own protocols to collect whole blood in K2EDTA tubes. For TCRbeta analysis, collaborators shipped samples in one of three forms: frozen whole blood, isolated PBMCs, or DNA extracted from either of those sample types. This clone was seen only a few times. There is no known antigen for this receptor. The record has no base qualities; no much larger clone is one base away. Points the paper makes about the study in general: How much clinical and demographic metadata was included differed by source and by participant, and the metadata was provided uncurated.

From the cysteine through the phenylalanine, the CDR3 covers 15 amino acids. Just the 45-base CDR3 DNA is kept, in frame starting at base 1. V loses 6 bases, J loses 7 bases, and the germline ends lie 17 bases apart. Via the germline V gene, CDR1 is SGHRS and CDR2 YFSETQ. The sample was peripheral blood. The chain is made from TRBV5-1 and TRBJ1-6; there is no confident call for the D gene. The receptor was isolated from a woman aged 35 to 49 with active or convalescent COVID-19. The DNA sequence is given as TGCGCCAGCAAAACGGACGCACGGGAGAATTCACCCCTCCACTTT. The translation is CASKTDARENSPLHF. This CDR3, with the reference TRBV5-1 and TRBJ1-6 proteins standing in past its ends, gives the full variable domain KAGVTQTPRYLIKTRGQQVTLSCSPISGHRSVSWYQQTPGQGLQFLFEYFSETQRNKGNFPGRFSGRQFSNSRSEMNVSTLELGDSALYLCASKTDARENSPLHFGNGTRLTVT.